A single T cell receptor beta chain is shown here with its context. Antigen unknown. The CDR3 loop spans 16 amino acids. V was pared by 5 bases and J by 9 bases, with 11 bases of the junction left unmatched. The V gene's germline CDR1 is SEHNR and CDR2 FQNEAQ (reference sequence). This entry belongs to a study of shared clonotypes between healthy human individuals. Donors had no recently reported acute infections or vaccinations and were HIV-negative. Division of CD4+ cells produced a CD45RA+ naive subset and a CD45RA-negative memory subset. Points from the study as a whole: Clonotypes shared by all four donors outscored non-shared clonotypes in generation probability.

The assay was immunoSEQ multiplex PCR, and TCRdb's table has in-frame clones only and misses some. The profile shows some 2.4 million clones, 80% to 95% of them singletons. Material for sequencing was naive CD4+ T cells from PBMCs. Documented subset: CD45RA+ positively selected. The chain carries TRBV7-9 and TRBJ2-1, with TRBD1 identical over 12 bases. This clonotype was sampled from a man younger than 30 in good health. Some clones in this sample may be carry-over from other donors' samples. CDR3 in amino acids: CASSASGTGGRSEQFF. The CDR3 DNA follows: TGTGCCAGCAGCGCATCAGGGACAGGGGGCCGGAGTGAGCAGTTCTTC. The whole variable domain, filled in from reference TRBV7-9 and TRBJ2-1, reads DTGVSQNPRHKITKRGQNVTFRCDPISEHNRLYWYRQTLGQGPEFLTYFQNEAQLEKSRLLSDRFSAERPKGSFSTLEIQRTEQGDSAMYLCASSASGTGGRSEQFFGPGTRLTVL.